This TCR beta chain came from a study of T cell repertoires in cytomegalovirus infection. CDR1 and CDR2 (germline): MNHNY, SVGAGI (reference sequence). The trim removed 5 bases at V and 2 bases at J, leaving 8 bases unmatched. The length of the CDR3 is 17 residues. TCRdb reprocessed the reads via MiXCR and lists one record per CDR3 protein. The repertoire holds a few hundred thousand distinct CDR3 sequences, more than 25% seen once, with roughly 13% in the top ten. Sequenced: PBMCs. The J gene is TRBJ2-1, the V gene TRBV6-6; 11 bases fit TRBD2. The sequence derives from a human donor in good health (CMV status not recorded). Some clones in this sample may be carry-over from other donors' samples. The CDR3 spells CASSRTGLAGPYNEQFF. The DNA for the CDR3 is TGTGCCAGCAGTAGGACCGGACTAGCGGGTCCCTACAATGAGCAGTTCTTC.